This TCR beta chain originates from a study of chemoradiotherapy in HPV16-positive cancers. Notes on the study in general: Candidate HPV-specific clones and E7-related TCR motifs grew in tumor during treatment. The functional HPV-specific definition rests on just two HPV16-positive patients.

For this clone: Antigen specificity is unknown.

The germline gives CDR1 KGHSH, CDR2 LQKENI. The germline V and J ends were trimmed by 9 bases and 0 bases, with 7 bases remaining between them. The CDR3 is 12 residues long. Profiling relied on immunoSEQ multiplex PCR, and the TCRdb table lists in-frame clones only, not all of them. The sample records tens of thousands of clones, 75% to 90% being singletons. Repeated repertoire sampling spanned the course of chemoradiotherapy. This sequence originates from a human donor with HPV-associated anogenital cancer. The specimen was blood, collected from a patient who underwent chemoradiotherapy. The chain is built from TRBV18 and TRBJ2-3; D possibly corresponds to TRBD1 (6 bases). Here the CDR3 reads CASRGSTDTQYF. The DNA for the CDR3 is TGTGCCAGTAGGGGGAGCACAGATACGCAGTATTTT.